A single sample gave rise to the 9 T cell receptor beta chains below, sequenced in a study of post-analysis software for immune sequencing data. Study findings and constraints: Several TRBV segments, TRBV5-6, TRBV5-1 and TRBV20-1 among them, were found more frequent in patients than controls.

These receptors have no known antigen. Included in the TCR beta cDNA libraries were unique molecular identifiers. MiXCR, applied by TCRdb to the PCR reads, yields one record per CDR3 protein. The table lists under 900,000 distinct CDR3 sequences, 53% of them singletons, with approximately 4.4% in the top ten. Specimen: blood. These receptors all stem from a girl aged 5-17 years with multiple sclerosis.

V and J are TRBV5-1 and TRBJ2-5, with 9 bases lining up with TRBD1. The CDR3 sequence is 14 residues long. With 4 bases clipped from V and 5 bases from J, the junction kept 6 bases outside the gene matches. Germline V gives CDR1 SGHRS, CDR2 YFSETQ. The CDR3 reads CASSPGTGTETQYF. The DNA for the CDR3 is TGCGCCAGCAGCCCCGGGACAGGGACGGAGACCCAGTACTTC.

This rearrangement joins TRBV7-9 to TRBJ2-5; 9 positions match TRBD1. V lost 2 bases and J lost 5; bases outside the gene matches: 6. Germline CDR1 reads SEHNR; CDR2 reads FQNEAQ (reference sequence). The CDR3 totals 15 residues. This CDR3 is CASSLPHRGQETQYF. The CDR3 DNA follows: TGTGCCAGCAGCTTACCCCACAGGGGGCAGGAGACCCAGTACTTC.

This clonotype was observed a handful of times. V is TRBV6-1 and J is TRBJ2-7; perhaps D is TRBD1 or TRBD2 (5 bases each). Trimming shortened V by 7 bases and J by 1 base, and 26 bases separated the two germline ends. Germline CDR1 and CDR2: MNHNS and SASEGT. The CDR3 spans 18 residues. The CDR3 coding sequence is TGTGCCAGCACCTCAGTGGGGCAGCTATACACGGGGTCCTACGAGCAGTACTTC. Translation: CASTSVGQLYTGSYEQYF.

CDR3 amino acids: CASTVGQPHNEQFF. The CDR3 bases are TGTGCCAGCACCGTCGGACAGCCCCACAATGAGCAGTTCTTC. The chain carries TRBV12-3 or TRBV12-4 and TRBJ2-1; weak D call: TRBD1 (6 bases). V was shortened by 7 bases and J by 5 bases, with 15 bases between the two germline ends. The length of the CDR3 is 14 residues.

The chain uses TRBV12-5 and TRBJ1-2; perhaps TRBD1 as D (6 bases). Per the germline V gene, CDR1 is LGHNT and CDR2 is FRNRAP. The CDR3 loop spans 13 amino acids. The V gene lost 3 bases and the J gene lost 8 bases, with 13 bases spanning the gap. This CDR3 is CASGFWGLGGYTF. Written as DNA, the CDR3 is TGTGCTAGTGGTTTTTGGGGGCTAGGAGGCTACACCTTC. Looking up the rest from reference TRBV12-5 and TRBJ1-2 gives the full variable domain: DARVTQTPRHKVTEMGQEVTMRCQPILGHNTVFWYRQTMMQGLELLAYFRNRAPLDDSGMPKDRFSAEMPDATLATLKIQPSEPRDSAVYFCASGFWGLGGYTFGSGTRLTVV.

The rearrangement links TRBV20-1 to TRBJ2-7; 13 bases are a match to TRBD2. The CDR3 spans 15 residues. Trimming removed 1 base from V and 6 bases from J; junction bases left unmatched: 6. Looked up from germline, CDR1 is DFQATT and CDR2 is SNEGSKA (reference sequence). CDR3 in amino acids: CSARAGLAGLPEQYF. In DNA form, the CDR3 reads TGCAGTGCTAGAGCGGGACTAGCGGGACTCCCCGAGCAGTACTTC.

This clonotype showed up just a few times. This sequence joins TRBV28 and TRBJ2-7; maybe TRBD1 (7 bases). The germline CDR1 and CDR2 sequences are MDHEN and SYDVKM. CDR3 size: 12 residues. V gave up 11 bases and J gave up 3 bases, with 14 bases separating them. CDR3 bases: TGTGCCGGGGGGACAGAGAACTACGAGCAGTACTTC. It encodes CAGGTENYEQYF.

This chain connects TRBV5-4 to TRBJ1-5; 9 bases are shared with TRBD1. There are 15 residues in the CDR3. With V trimmed by 4 bases and J by 3 bases, 5 bases remained unmatched. Germline CDR1 is SGHNT and CDR2 is YYREEE (reference sequence). The CDR3 spells CASSAGTGFNQPQHF. In DNA, the CDR3 is TGTGCCAGCAGCGCCGGGACAGGGTTCAATCAGCCCCAGCATTTT.

The rearrangement uses TRBV3-1 and TRBJ2-3; 7 bases match TRBD2. V trimming: 1 base; J trimming: 0 bases; junction bases outside the gene matches: 4. Germline assignment: CDR1 LGHDT and CDR2 YNNKEL (reference sequence). The CDR3 runs to 16 residues. CDR3 loop: CASSQVPGRSTDTQYF. The CDR3 region has the DNA TGTGCCAGCAGCCAAGTCCCCGGGAGGAGCACAGATACGCAGTATTTT.